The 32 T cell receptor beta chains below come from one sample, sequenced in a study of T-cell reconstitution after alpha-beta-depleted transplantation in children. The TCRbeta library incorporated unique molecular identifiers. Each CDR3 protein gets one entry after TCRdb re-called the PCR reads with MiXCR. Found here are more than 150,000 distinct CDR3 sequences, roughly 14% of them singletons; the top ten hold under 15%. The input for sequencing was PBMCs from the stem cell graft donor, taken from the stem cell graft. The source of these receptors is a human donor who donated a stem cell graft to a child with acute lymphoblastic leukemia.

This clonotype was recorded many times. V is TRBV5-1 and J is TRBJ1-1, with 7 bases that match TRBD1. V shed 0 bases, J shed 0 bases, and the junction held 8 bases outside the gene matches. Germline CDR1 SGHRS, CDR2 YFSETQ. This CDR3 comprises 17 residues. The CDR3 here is CASSLVRGQTMNTEAFF. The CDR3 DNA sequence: TGCGCCAGCAGCTTGGTCCGGGGACAGACCATGAACACTGAAGCTTTCTTT. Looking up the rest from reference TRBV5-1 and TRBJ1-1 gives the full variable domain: KAGVTQTPRYLIKTRGQQVTLSCSPISGHRSVSWYQQTPGQGLQFLFEYFSETQRNKGNFPGRFSGRQFSNSRSEMNVSTLELGDSALYLCASSLVRGQTMNTEAFFGQGTRLTVV.

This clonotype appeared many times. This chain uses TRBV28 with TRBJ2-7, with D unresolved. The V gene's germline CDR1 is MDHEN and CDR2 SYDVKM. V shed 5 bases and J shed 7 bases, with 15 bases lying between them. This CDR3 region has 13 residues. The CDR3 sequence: CASSPSSGWEQYF. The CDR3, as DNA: TGTGCCAGCAGTCCCAGCTCCGGGTGGGAGCAGTACTTC.

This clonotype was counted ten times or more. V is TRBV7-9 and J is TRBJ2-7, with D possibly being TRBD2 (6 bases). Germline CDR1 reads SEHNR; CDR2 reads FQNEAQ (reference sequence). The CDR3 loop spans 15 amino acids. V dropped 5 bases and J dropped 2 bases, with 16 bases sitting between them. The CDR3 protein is CASSHGGSLTYEQYF. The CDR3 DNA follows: TGTGCCAGCAGCCATGGGGGGAGTCTTACCTACGAGCAGTACTTC. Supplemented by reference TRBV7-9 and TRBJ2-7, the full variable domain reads DTGVSQNPRHKITKRGQNVTFRCDPISEHNRLYWYRQTLGQGPEFLTYFQNEAQLEKSRLLSDRFSAERPKGSFSTLEIQRTEQGDSAMYLCASSHGGSLTYEQYFGPGTRLTVT.

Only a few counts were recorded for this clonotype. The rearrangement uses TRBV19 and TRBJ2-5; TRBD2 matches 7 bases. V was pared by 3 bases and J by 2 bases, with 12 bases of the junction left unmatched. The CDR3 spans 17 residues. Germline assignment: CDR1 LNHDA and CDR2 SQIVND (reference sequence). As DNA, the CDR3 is TGTGCCAGTAGTATTAAGTCTAGCGGAGAGAGGCAAGAGACCCAGTACTTC. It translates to CASSIKSSGERQETQYF.

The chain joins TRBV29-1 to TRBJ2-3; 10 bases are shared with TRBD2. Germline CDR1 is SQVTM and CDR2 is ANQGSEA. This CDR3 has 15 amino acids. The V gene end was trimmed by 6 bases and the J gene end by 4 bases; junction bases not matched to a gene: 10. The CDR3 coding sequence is TGCAGCGTGGTTCTAGCGGGAGAATTGTCAGATACGCAGTATTTT. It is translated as CSVVLAGELSDTQYF.

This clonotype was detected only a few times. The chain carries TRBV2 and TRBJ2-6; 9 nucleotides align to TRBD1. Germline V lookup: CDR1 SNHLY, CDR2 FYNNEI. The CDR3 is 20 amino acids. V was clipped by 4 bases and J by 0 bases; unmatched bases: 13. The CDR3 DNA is TGTGCCAGCAGTGCTTCTATACAGGGGGCTACGTCCTCTGGGGCCAACGTCCTGACTTTC. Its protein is CASSASIQGATSSGANVLTF.

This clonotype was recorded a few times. The CDR3 protein is CAISHSLRDEGTEQYF. DNA for the CDR3: TGTGCCATCAGCCATTCCCTCCGGGACGAAGGAACCGAGCAGTACTTC. This chain links TRBV10-3 with TRBJ2-7; TRBD1 or TRBD2 may be the D gene (5 bases each). The V gene lost 6 bases and the J gene lost 6 bases, with 24 bases spanning the gap. Germline CDR1 reads ENHRY; CDR2 reads SYGVKD. This CDR3 is 16 amino acids long.

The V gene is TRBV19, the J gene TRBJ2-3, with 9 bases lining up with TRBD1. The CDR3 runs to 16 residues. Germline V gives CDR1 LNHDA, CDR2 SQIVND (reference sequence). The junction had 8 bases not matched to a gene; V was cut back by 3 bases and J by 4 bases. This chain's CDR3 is CASSMSDRGSSDTQYF. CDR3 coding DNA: TGTGCCAGTAGTATGTCGGACAGGGGAAGTTCAGATACGCAGTATTTT.

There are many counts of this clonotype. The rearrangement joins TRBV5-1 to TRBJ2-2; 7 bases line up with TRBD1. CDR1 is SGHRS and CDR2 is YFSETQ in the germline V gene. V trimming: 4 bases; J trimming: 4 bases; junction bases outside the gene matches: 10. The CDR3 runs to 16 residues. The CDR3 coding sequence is TGCGCCAGCAGCAGAGTGACAGGGCGGCGCACCGGGGAGCTGTTTTTT. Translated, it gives CASSRVTGRRTGELFF.

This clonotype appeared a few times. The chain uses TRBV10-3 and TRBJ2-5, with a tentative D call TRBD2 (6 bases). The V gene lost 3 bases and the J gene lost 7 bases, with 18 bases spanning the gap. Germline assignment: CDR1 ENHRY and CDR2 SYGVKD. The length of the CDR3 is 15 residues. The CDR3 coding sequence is TGTGCCATCAGTGACACCAGGGAGGACGAAGGGACCCAGTACTTC. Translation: CAISDTREDEGTQYF.

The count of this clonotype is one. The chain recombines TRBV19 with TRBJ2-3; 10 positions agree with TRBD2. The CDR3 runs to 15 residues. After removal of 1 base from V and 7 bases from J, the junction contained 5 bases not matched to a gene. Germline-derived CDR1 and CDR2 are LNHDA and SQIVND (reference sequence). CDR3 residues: CASSIGLAGVNTQYF. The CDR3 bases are TGTGCCAGTAGTATAGGCCTAGCGGGAGTAAATACGCAGTATTTT.

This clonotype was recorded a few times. CDR3 loop: CAISDQGWNTEAFF. For the CDR3, the DNA is TGTGCCATCAGTGACCAGGGGTGGAACACTGAAGCTTTCTTT. V gene TRBV10-3 combines with J gene TRBJ1-1; TRBD1 might be the D (6 bases). The CDR3 runs 14 residues. The germline CDR1 and CDR2 sequences are ENHRY and SYGVKD. V lost 3 bases and J 1 base, leaving 9 bases between the germline ends.

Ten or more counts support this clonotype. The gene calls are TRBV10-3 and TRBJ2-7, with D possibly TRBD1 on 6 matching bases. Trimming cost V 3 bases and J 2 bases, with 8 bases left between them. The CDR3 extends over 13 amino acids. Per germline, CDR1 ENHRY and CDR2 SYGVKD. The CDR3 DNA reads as TGTGCCATCAGTGAAACAGGGACCTACGAGCAGTACTTC. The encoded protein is CAISETGTYEQYF.

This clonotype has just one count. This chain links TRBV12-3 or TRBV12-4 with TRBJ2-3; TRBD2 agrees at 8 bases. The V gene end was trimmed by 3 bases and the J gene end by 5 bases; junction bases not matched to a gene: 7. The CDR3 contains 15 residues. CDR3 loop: CASSFAGRARDTQYF. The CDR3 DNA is TGTGCCAGCAGTTTCGCCGGGAGGGCAAGAGATACGCAGTATTTT.

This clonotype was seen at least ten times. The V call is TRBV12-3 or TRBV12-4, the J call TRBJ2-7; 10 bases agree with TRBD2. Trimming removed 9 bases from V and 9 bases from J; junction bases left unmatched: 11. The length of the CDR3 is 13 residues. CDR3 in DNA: TGTGCCAGTCAACTAGCGGGGTCTGGAGGGCAGTACTTC. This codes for CASQLAGSGGQYF.

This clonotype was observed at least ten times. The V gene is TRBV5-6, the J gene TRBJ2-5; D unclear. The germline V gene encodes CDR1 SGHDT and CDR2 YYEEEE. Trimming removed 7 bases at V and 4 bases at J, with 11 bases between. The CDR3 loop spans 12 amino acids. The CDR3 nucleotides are TGTGCCAGCGGCCGTCGACGAGAGACCCAGTACTTC. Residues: CASGRRRETQYF.

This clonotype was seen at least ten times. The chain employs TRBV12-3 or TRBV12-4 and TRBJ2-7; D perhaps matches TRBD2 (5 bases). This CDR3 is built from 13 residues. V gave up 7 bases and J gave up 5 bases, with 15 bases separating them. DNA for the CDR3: TGTGCCAGCACCGGACTGGAGGATGACGAGCAGTACTTC. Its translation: CASTGLEDDEQYF.

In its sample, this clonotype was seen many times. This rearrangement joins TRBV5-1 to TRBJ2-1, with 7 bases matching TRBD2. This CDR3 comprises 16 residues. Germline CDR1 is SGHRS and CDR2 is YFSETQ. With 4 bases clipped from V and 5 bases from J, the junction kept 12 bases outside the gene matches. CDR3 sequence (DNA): TGCGCCAGCAGCGGGAGCCGGGACTACATTGACAATGAGCAGTTCTTC. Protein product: CASSGSRDYIDNEQFF.

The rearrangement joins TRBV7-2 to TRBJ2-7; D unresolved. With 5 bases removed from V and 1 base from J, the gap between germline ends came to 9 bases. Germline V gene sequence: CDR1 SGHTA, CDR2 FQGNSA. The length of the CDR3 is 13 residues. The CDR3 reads CASSVSYSYEQYF. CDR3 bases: TGTGCCAGCAGCGTTAGCTATTCCTACGAGCAGTACTTC. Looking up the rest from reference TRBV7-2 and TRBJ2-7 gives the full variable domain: GAGVSQSPSNKVTEKGKDVELRCDPISGHTALYWYRQSLGQGLEFLIYFQGNSAPDKSGLPSDRFSAERTGGSVSTLTIQRTQQEDSAVYLCASSVSYSYEQYFGPGTRLTVT.

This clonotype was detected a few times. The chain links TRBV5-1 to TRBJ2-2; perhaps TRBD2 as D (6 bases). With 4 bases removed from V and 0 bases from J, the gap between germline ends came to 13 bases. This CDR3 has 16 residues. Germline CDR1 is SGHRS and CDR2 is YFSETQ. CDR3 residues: CASSHLATTNTGELFF. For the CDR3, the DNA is TGCGCCAGCAGCCATCTAGCGACGACGAACACCGGGGAGCTGTTTTTT. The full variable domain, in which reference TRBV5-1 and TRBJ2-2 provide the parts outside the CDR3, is KAGVTQTPRYLIKTRGQQVTLSCSPISGHRSVSWYQQTPGQGLQFLFEYFSETQRNKGNFPGRFSGRQFSNSRSEMNVSTLELGDSALYLCASSHLATTNTGELFFGEGSRLTVL.

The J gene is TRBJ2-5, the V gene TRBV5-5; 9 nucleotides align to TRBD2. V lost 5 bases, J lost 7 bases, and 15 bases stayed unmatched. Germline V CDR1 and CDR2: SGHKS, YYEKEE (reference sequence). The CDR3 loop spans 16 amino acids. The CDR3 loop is CASRLSLAGSWGTQYF. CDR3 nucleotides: TGTGCCAGCAGGCTATCACTAGCGGGTTCATGGGGGACCCAGTACTTC.

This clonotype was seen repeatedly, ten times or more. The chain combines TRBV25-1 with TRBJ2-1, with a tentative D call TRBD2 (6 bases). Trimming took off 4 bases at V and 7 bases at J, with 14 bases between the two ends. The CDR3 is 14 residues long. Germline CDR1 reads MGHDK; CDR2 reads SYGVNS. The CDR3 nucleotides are TGTGCCAGCAGTGTCTCCGGGACTTTTAATGAGCAGTTCTTC. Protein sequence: CASSVSGTFNEQFF.

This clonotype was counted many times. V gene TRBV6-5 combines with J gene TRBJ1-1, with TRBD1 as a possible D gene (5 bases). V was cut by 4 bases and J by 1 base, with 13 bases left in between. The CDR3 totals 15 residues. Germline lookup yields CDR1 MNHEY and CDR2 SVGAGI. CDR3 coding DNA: TGTGCCAGCAGTTCGGGGCTCCCGGCGAACACTGAAGCTTTCTTT. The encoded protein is CASSSGLPANTEAFF.

CDR3 bases: TGTGCCAGCAGTTCCGGGACAGGGGGCGGCAATGAGCAGTTCTTC. Encoded protein: CASSSGTGGGNEQFF. The chain recombines TRBV27 with TRBJ2-1; 12 positions match TRBD1. The ends lost 4 bases at V and 6 bases at J; junction bases unmatched: 4. CDR3 size: 15 residues. Germline CDR1 reads MNHEY; CDR2 reads SMNVEV (reference sequence).

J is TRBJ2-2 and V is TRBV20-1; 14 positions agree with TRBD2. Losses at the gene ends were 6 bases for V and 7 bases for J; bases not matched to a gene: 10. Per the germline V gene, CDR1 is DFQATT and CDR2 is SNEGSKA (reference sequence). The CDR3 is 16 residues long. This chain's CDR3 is CSASSTSGRENGELFF. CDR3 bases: TGCAGTGCCTCATCGACTAGCGGGAGGGAAAACGGGGAGCTGTTTTTT.

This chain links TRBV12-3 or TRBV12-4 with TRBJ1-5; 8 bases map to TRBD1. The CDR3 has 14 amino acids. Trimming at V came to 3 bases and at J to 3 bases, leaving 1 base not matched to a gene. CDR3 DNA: TGTGCCAGCAGTTTCAGGGGGCTCAATCAGCCCCAGCATTTT. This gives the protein CASSFRGLNQPQHF.

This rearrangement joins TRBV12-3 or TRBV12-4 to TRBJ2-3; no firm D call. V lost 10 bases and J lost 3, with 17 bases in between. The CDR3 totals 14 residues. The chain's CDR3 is CATWHRVGTDTQYF. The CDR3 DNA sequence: TGTGCCACCTGGCATAGGGTGGGTACAGATACGCAGTATTTT.

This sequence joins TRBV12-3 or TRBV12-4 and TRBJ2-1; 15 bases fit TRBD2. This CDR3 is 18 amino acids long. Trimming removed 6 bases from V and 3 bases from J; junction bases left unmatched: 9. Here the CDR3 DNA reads TGTGCCAGCAGACCCGACAGGGGACTAGCGGGAGGCTACAATGAGCAGTTCTTC. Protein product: CASRPDRGLAGGYNEQFF.

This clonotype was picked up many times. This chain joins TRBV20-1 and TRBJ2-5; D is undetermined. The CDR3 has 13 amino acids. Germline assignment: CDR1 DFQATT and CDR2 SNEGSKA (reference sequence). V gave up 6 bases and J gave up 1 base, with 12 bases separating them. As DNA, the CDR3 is TGCAGTGCCACGGACCAACTCCAAGAGACCCAGTACTTC. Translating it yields CSATDQLQETQYF.

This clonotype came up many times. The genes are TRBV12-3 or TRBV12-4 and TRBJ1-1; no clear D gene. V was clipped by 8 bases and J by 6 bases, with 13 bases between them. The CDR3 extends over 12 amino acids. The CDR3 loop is CASVGSRAEAFF. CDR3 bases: TGTGCCAGCGTCGGGTCTAGGGCTGAAGCTTTCTTT.

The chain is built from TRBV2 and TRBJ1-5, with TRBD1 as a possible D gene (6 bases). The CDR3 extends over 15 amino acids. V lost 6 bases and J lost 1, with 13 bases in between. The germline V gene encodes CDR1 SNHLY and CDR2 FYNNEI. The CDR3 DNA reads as TGTGCCAGCAGAAACGAGGGGGGAAGCAATCAGCCCCAGCATTTT. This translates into CASRNEGGSNQPQHF.

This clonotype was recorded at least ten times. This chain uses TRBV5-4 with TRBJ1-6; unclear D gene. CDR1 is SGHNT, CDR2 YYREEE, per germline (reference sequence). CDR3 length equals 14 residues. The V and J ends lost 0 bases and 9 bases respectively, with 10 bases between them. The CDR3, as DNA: TGTGCCAGCAGCTTGGGTCTCCTCGTTTCACCCCTCCACTTT. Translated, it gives CASSLGLLVSPLHF.